This TCR beta chain was recorded in a study of ipilimumab plus nivolumab after autologous stem cell transplantation. Study context: Typical patient got a handful of ipilimumab doses and about eight nivolumab doses (median). The DLBCL group included primary refractory and relapsed cases.

The protocol was immunoSEQ multiplex PCR, while the TCRdb copy is restricted to in-frame clones and leaves out a portion. This table holds 15,000 to 20,000 clones, around 81% found once. Checkpoint therapy with ipilimumab 1 mg/kg began 14 to 28 days after transplant. Trimming removed 4 bases from V and 8 bases from J; junction bases left unmatched: 6. This CDR3 comprises 15 residues. Germline lookup yields CDR1 MNHEY and CDR2 SVGAGI. This clonotype was obtained from a male donor with diffuse large B-cell lymphoma. The V call is TRBV6-5, the J call TRBJ1-6; 9 nucleotides align to TRBD1. The sample here was PBMCs, taken in a trial of ipilimumab plus nivolumab as post-transplant consolidation. CDR3 residues: CASSFTGGLYSPLHF. CDR3 bases: TGTGCCAGCAGTTTTACAGGGGGCCTCTATTCACCCCTCCACTTT.